Following are 15 T cell receptor beta chains from one sample sequenced in a study of T cells in localized non-small cell lung cancer. Method: immunoSEQ multiplex PCR; TCRdb's copy keeps in-frame clones and lacks some. Here the sample spans about 1,000 clones, more than 20% being singletons. The sequencing here drew on normal lung tissue next to the tumor, taken before any cancer treatment. These receptors came from a male donor aged 60 or over with stage III lung adenocarcinoma.

The V and J genes are TRBV19 and TRBJ2-2; D not resolved. The CDR3 has 12 residues. Germline CDR1 and CDR2: LNHDA and SQIVND (reference sequence). V lost 3 bases to trimming and J lost 5 bases, with 4 bases between them. CDR3 loop: CASSMATGELFF. DNA for the CDR3: TGTGCCAGTAGTATGGCTACCGGGGAGCTGTTTTTT.

The sample holds a few counts of this clone. The rearrangement links TRBV15 to TRBJ2-7, with 10 bases aligning to TRBD1. The ends lost 0 bases at V and 5 bases at J; junction bases unmatched: 7. This CDR3 region has 16 residues. CDR1 LNHNV and CDR2 YYDKDF come from the germline V gene (reference sequence). Here the CDR3 reads CATSRDTGQGWDEQYF. CDR3 sequence (DNA): TGTGCCACCAGCAGAGATACGGGACAGGGGTGGGACGAGCAGTACTTC.

This clone was picked up a small number of times. The rearrangement links TRBV18 to TRBJ1-6; no clear D. Germline V gene data show CDR1 as KGHSH and CDR2 as LQKENI. Trimming took 5 bases from V and 4 from J, leaving 12 bases between them. The CDR3 totals 15 residues. The chain's CDR3 is CASSASGSYNSPLHF. CDR3 in DNA: TGTGCCAGCTCAGCCTCTGGTTCTTATAATTCACCCCTCCACTTT.

This clone was found a few times. CDR3 loop: CASSQGTGGANTEAFF. CDR3 in DNA: TGTGCCAGCAGCCAGGGCACAGGGGGAGCGAACACTGAAGCTTTCTTT. This chain uses TRBV11-3 with TRBJ1-1; 8 nucleotides align to TRBD1. The CDR3 contains 16 residues. Per germline, CDR1 SGHNT and CDR2 YENEEA. Trimming took 5 bases from V and 1 from J; bases not matched to a gene: 9.

This clone has just a few counts. This chain connects TRBV19 to TRBJ1-1; 8 nucleotides line up with TRBD1. The CDR3 contains 14 residues. The V gene end was trimmed by 10 bases and the J gene end by 1 base; junction bases not matched to a gene: 8. CDR1 and CDR2 from the germline V gene are LNHDA and SQIVND (reference sequence). CDR3 amino acids: CATDRTGPNTEAFF. CDR3 sequence (DNA): TGTGCCACCGATAGGACAGGGCCGAACACTGAAGCTTTCTTT.

The J gene is TRBJ1-1, the V gene TRBV15, with no clear D. V gave up 1 base and J gave up 2 bases, with 11 bases separating them. This CDR3 has 15 amino acids. The germline V gene encodes CDR1 LNHNV and CDR2 YYDKDF (reference sequence). CDR3 nucleotides: TGTGCCACCAGCAGAGGCGGGGAATCTAACACTGAAGCTTTCTTT. Translating gives CATSRGGESNTEAFF.

By proportion, this clone is medium-sized. CDR3 loop: CATKDSPYGYTF. CDR3 sequence (DNA): TGTGCCACCAAAGACAGCCCCTATGGCTACACCTTC. The rearrangement joins TRBV6-8 to TRBJ1-2, with TRBD1 as a possible D gene (5 bases). V was shortened by 10 bases and J by 4 bases, with 13 bases between the two germline ends. Per germline, CDR1 MNHGY and CDR2 SAAAGT. This CDR3 has 12 residues.

This clone turned up a few times. V and J are TRBV11-3 and TRBJ2-2; 9 positions match TRBD1. CDR3 length equals 17 residues. J was trimmed by 0 bases and V by 3 bases; bases with no gene match: 5. Germline values: CDR1 SGHNT, CDR2 YENEEA. CDR3 bases: TGTGCCAGCAGCTTTGACCGGGACAGGGCGAACACCGGGGAGCTGTTTTTT. This translates into CASSFDRDRANTGELFF.

The chain couples TRBV11-3 to TRBJ1-1; D remains unclear. CDR3 length: 14 amino acids. The V end lost 3 bases, the J end lost 0 bases, and 8 bases lay between the germline ends. Germline lookup yields CDR1 SGHNT and CDR2 YENEEA. The CDR3 bases are TGTGCCAGCAGCTTTTACGACATGAACACTGAAGCTTTCTTT. Translation gives CASSFYDMNTEAFF.

The rearrangement links TRBV15 to TRBJ1-6; possible D gene TRBD1, 5 bases. V lost 0 bases and J 5 bases, leaving 5 bases between the germline ends. The CDR3 sequence is 14 residues long. Looked up from germline, CDR1 is LNHNV and CDR2 is YYDKDF (reference sequence). The CDR3 region is CATSRDRDNSPLHF. The CDR3 DNA is TGTGCCACCAGCAGAGACAGGGATAATTCACCCCTCCACTTT.

This clone was counted only a few times. This chain joins TRBV6-8 and TRBJ1-1, with D possibly TRBD1 on 5 matching bases. The germline CDR1 and CDR2 sequences are MNHGY and SAAAGT. The V end was cut by 2 bases, the J end by 0 bases, with 10 bases between. The length of the CDR3 is 15 residues. The CDR3 nucleotides are TGTGCCAGCAGTTACCCGGGACCAATGAACACTGAAGCTTTCTTT. Protein product: CASSYPGPMNTEAFF.

The chain joins TRBV6-8 to TRBJ2-2, with 7 bases aligning to TRBD1. Germline CDR1 is MNHGY and CDR2 is SAAAGT. After removal of 2 bases from V and 3 bases from J, the junction contained 9 bases not matched to a gene. The CDR3 has 17 amino acids. CDR3 nucleotide sequence: TGTGCCAGCAGTTACAGGGTCCACAGGGGCTACACCGGGGAGCTGTTTTTT. This sequence encodes CASSYRVHRGYTGELFF.

This chain connects TRBV5-1 to TRBJ1-1; no reliable D call. Trimming cost V 4 bases and J 1 base, with 14 bases left between them. The CDR3 runs to 15 residues. Per germline, CDR1 SGHRS and CDR2 YFSETQ. The CDR3 region has the DNA TGCGCCAGCAGCCCCCGGGGAGGGCCGAACACTGAAGCTTTCTTT. This codes for CASSPRGGPNTEAFF. Full variable domain (rest looked up from reference TRBV5-1 and TRBJ1-1): KAGVTQTPRYLIKTRGQQVTLSCSPISGHRSVSWYQQTPGQGLQFLFEYFSETQRNKGNFPGRFSGRQFSNSRSEMNVSTLELGDSALYLCASSPRGGPNTEAFFGQGTRLTVV.

The chain combines TRBV9 with TRBJ1-2; D is possibly TRBD1 (6 bases). In germline, CDR1 is SGDLS, CDR2 YYNGEE. Trimming took off 5 bases at V and 6 bases at J, with 23 bases between the two ends. The CDR3 is 16 amino acids. The CDR3 is CASSSEGTPSGHGYTF. The CDR3 DNA is TGTGCCAGCAGTTCAGAGGGGACACCCTCTGGACATGGCTACACCTTC. Together with reference TRBV9 and TRBJ1-2, the CDR3 gives the full variable domain: DSGVTQTPKHLITATGQRVTLRCSPRSGDLSVYWYQQSLDQGLQFLIQYYNGEERAKGNILERFSAQQFPDLHSELNLSSLELGDSALYFCASSSEGTPSGHGYTFGSGTRLTVV.

The V gene is TRBV6-8, the J gene TRBJ2-2; D gene ambiguous. This CDR3 region has 13 residues. Germline-derived CDR1 and CDR2 are MNHGY and SAAAGT. The V and J ends lost 6 bases and 5 bases respectively, with 10 bases between them. The CDR3 protein is CASSYGSTGELFF. CDR3 in DNA: TGTGCCAGCAGCTATGGGTCGACCGGGGAGCTGTTTTTT.